Listed below are T cell receptor beta chains from one sample, sequenced in a study of T cells after yellow fever vaccination. TCRdb reanalysed the 5' RACE reads using MiXCR and keeps one entry per CDR3 protein. The table lists around 47,000 distinct CDR3 sequences, approximately 6.3% of them singletons, with roughly 15% in the top ten. The input for sequencing was CD8+ T cells not binding an NS4B(214-222) dextramer, sorted from PBMCs, taken 45 days after the yellow fever booster vaccination. All receptors derive from a young man who received the YFV17D yellow fever vaccine. Each CDR3 is given with its conserved first and last residue. D genes are given only for firm matches. Expanded clones are given a class, and other clones once, few, many or no size at all.

CDR3: CASSEPAGTQYF
V: TRBV25-1
size: many
J: TRBJ2-5
D: .

CDR3: CSAQGAYGYTF
V: TRBV20-1
size: many
J: TRBJ1-2
D: TRBD1

CDR3: CASSLGVGTGETQYF
V: TRBV11-2
size: many
J: TRBJ2-5
D: .

CDR3: CSVEPFPGQGSNEQFF
V: TRBV29-1
size: .
J: TRBJ2-1
D: TRBD1

CDR3: CASSFTRTKYYEQYF
V: TRBV7-2
size: many
J: TRBJ2-7
D: .

CDR3: CASSFVSGTPIAETQYF
V: TRBV12-3/TRBV12-4
size: .
J: TRBJ2-5
D: .

CDR3: CSVEGHPTDTQYF
V: TRBV29-1
size: many
J: TRBJ2-3
D: .

CDR3: CASRLKEPRTITDTQYF
V: TRBV12-2
size: few
J: TRBJ2-3
D: .

CDR3: CSASSETSYEQYF
V: TRBV20-1
size: few
J: TRBJ2-7
D: .

CDR3: CASSHNEQFF
V: TRBV18
size: .
J: TRBJ2-1
D: .

CDR3: CASSLRTRGEETQYF
V: TRBV7-6
size: many
J: TRBJ2-5
D: .

CDR3: CAIGGLDTDTQYF
V: TRBV10-3
size: many
J: TRBJ2-3
D: TRBD2

CDR3: CASSLARPGNGEQFF
V: TRBV7-8
size: few
J: TRBJ2-1
D: .

CDR3: CASAPTGGATDTQYF
V: TRBV18
size: many
J: TRBJ2-3
D: TRBD1

CDR3: CASRPNRGRAYEQYF
V: TRBV11-2
size: many
J: TRBJ2-7
D: TRBD1

CDR3: CATSLGVYNEQFF
V: TRBV24-1
size: many
J: TRBJ2-1
D: .

CDR3: CASSYGTSGVYEQYF
V: TRBV7-2
size: many
J: TRBJ2-7
D: TRBD2

CDR3: CASSYSNTGELFF
V: TRBV6-5
size: many
J: TRBJ2-2
D: .

CDR3: CSVWEATGELFF
V: TRBV29-1
size: many
J: TRBJ2-2
D: .

CDR3: CSARQGSSDTQYF
V: TRBV29-1
size: many
J: TRBJ2-3
D: TRBD1

CDR3: CASSYLAISEQFF
V: TRBV6-2/TRBV6-3
size: many
J: TRBJ2-1
D: .

CDR3: CASSSTSGSPLQETQYF
V: TRBV11-2
size: many
J: TRBJ2-5
D: TRBD2

CDR3: CSVVGLGDTQYF
V: TRBV29-1
size: many
J: TRBJ2-3
D: .

CDR3: CASSQVGTGVQPQHF
V: TRBV4-1
size: .
J: TRBJ1-5
D: TRBD1

CDR3: CATSGDRGPGQPQHF
V: TRBV15
size: many
J: TRBJ1-5
D: TRBD1

CDR3: CSAREGTYNEQFF
V: TRBV20-1
size: .
J: TRBJ2-1
D: .

CDR3: CAGGNSGDGYTF
V: TRBV6-6
size: many
J: TRBJ1-2
D: .

CDR3: CASSYGWEPNTGELFF
V: TRBV6-5
size: many
J: TRBJ2-2
D: .

CDR3: CASSILAGGAADTQYF
V: TRBV7-2
size: many
J: TRBJ2-3
D: TRBD2

CDR3: CASSTLDRDRNSPLHF
V: TRBV11-2
size: few
J: TRBJ1-6
D: TRBD1

CDR3: CASSHSGLPVEQFF
V: TRBV3-1
size: few
J: TRBJ2-1
D: .

CDR3: CASSQEGYNTQYF
V: TRBV4-3
size: many
J: TRBJ2-3
D: .

CDR3: CASSQDPGLKYEQYF
V: TRBV4-1
size: .
J: TRBJ2-7
D: .

CDR3: CASSSPGQGVLEQYF
V: TRBV25-1
size: many
J: TRBJ2-7
D: TRBD1

CDR3: CASNYGHDYEQYF
V: TRBV7-9
size: many
J: TRBJ2-7
D: .

CDR3: CSAEDRLQLIAKNIQYF
V: TRBV20-1
size: many
J: TRBJ2-4
D: .

CDR3: CASSLDSNYGYTF
V: TRBV5-1
size: many
J: TRBJ1-2
D: .

CDR3: CASSFGTSGFSYEQYF
V: TRBV13
size: many
J: TRBJ2-7
D: TRBD2

CDR3: CSARGQTSHEQYF
V: TRBV20-1
size: many
J: TRBJ2-7
D: TRBD2

CDR3: CASSAHLREETQYF
V: TRBV9
size: many
J: TRBJ2-5
D: .

CDR3: CASSPRTGVIYEQYF
V: TRBV5-5
size: many
J: TRBJ2-7
D: TRBD1

CDR3: CASSFKTGGMRAYEQYF
V: TRBV28
size: many
J: TRBJ2-7
D: TRBD1

CDR3: CASSFTGSYEQYF
V: TRBV27
size: many
J: TRBJ2-7
D: .

CDR3: CASSLGGSWYEQYF
V: TRBV5-1
size: many
J: TRBJ2-7
D: TRBD2

CDR3: CASRPAPGTTNRGEQFF
V: TRBV6-1
size: many
J: TRBJ2-1
D: TRBD2

CDR3: CASSLATGNTEAFF
V: TRBV7-2
size: .
J: TRBJ1-1
D: .

CDR3: CASSSNQGFGETQYF
V: TRBV7-6
size: many
J: TRBJ2-5
D: .

CDR3: CASSQTTGLAFF
V: TRBV14
size: many
J: TRBJ1-1
D: .

CDR3: CSAGGYSSYEQYF
V: TRBV20-1
size: many
J: TRBJ2-7
D: .

CDR3: CASRDVLAGVNEQFF
V: TRBV28
size: .
J: TRBJ2-1
D: TRBD2

CDR3: CASSYSLGDSSPLHF
V: TRBV6-5
size: many
J: TRBJ1-6
D: .

CDR3: CSADRLSSYEQYF
V: TRBV20-1
size: many
J: TRBJ2-7
D: .